The clone carrying this TCR beta chain has ten or more counts. Antigen unknown. This entry is derived from a study of identical twins. Overall study findings and caveats: Fewer insertions characterized abundant cord blood beta clonotypes, whereas memory repertoires showed none. Excess sharing by twins proved weaker in beta out-of-frame sequences.

MiXCR, run by TCRdb on the 5' RACE reads, gives a single entry per CDR3 protein. The sample records approximately 620,000 distinct CDR3 sequences, under 9% being singletons. The CDR3 contains 12 residues. V was trimmed by 4 bases and J by 3 bases, leaving 5 bases between them. Germline CDR1 is SEHNR and CDR2 is FQNEAQ (reference sequence). Another study also made use of these data, one on yellow fever vaccine responses in identical twins.

The rearrangement joins TRBV7-9 to TRBJ2-3, with D uncertain. Sequencing used PBMCs. The origin of this receptor is a woman between 18 and 29 years old in good health. The CDR3 coding sequence is TGTGCCAGCAGCTCCGCGACAGATACGCAGTATTTT. It codes for CASSSATDTQYF.